This passage covers 22 T cell receptor beta chains from one sample sequenced in a study of CD8 T cells in ankylosing spondylitis. MiXCR, applied by TCRdb to the 5' RACE reads, yields one record per CDR3 protein. Among some 340,000 distinct CDR3 sequences listed, roughly 14% were seen once. The material sequenced was blood, either unsorted or a sorted T cell fraction (not recorded which). These receptors came from a male donor with ankylosing spondylitis or in good health (not recorded which).

This clonotype was counted at least ten times. The chain's CDR3 is CSARVGTSGYNEQFF. The CDR3 region has the DNA TGCAGTGCTAGAGTTGGGACTAGCGGCTACAATGAGCAGTTCTTC. The chain recombines TRBV20-1 with TRBJ2-1; 11 bases are shared with TRBD2. CDR1 and CDR2 (germline): DFQATT, SNEGSKA (reference sequence). The CDR3 consists of 15 residues. Unmatched junction bases numbered 2, after V lost 1 base and J lost 3 bases.

This rearrangement joins TRBV5-1 to TRBJ2-5, with TRBD2 identical over 10 bases. The CDR3 runs 14 residues. Germline CDR1 and CDR2: SGHRS and YFSETQ. J lost 5 bases, V lost 4 bases, and 5 bases had no gene match. The CDR3 region is CASSGGTSAETQYF. The CDR3 DNA follows: TGCGCCAGCAGCGGAGGGACTAGCGCGGAGACCCAGTACTTC.

This clonotype was counted a few times. This chain links TRBV7-9 with TRBJ2-2, with 7 bases that match TRBD1. Germline CDR1 and CDR2: SEHNR and FQNEAQ (reference sequence). This CDR3 contains 14 residues. Trimming took 5 bases from V and 6 from J; bases not matched to a gene: 6. This CDR3 is CASSPLQGPGELFF. DNA of the CDR3: TGTGCCAGCAGCCCCCTACAGGGGCCCGGGGAGCTGTTTTTT. Filled out from reference TRBV7-9 and TRBJ2-2, the complete variable domain reads DTGVSQNPRHKITKRGQNVTFRCDPISEHNRLYWYRQTLGQGPEFLTYFQNEAQLEKSRLLSDRFSAERPKGSFSTLEIQRTEQGDSAMYLCASSPLQGPGELFFGEGSRLTVL.

This clonotype turned up a few times. V gene TRBV12-3 or TRBV12-4 combines with J gene TRBJ1-1; D ambiguous. This CDR3 has 12 residues. The germline V and J ends were trimmed by 4 bases and 5 bases, with 8 bases remaining between them. CDR3 nucleotide sequence: TGTGCCAGCAGTTGGACGGGGACTGAAGCTTTCTTT. It codes for CASSWTGTEAFF.

The chain carries TRBV29-1 and TRBJ2-6, with D perhaps matching TRBD1 (5 bases). V lost 4 bases to trimming and J lost 0 bases, with 10 bases between them. CDR3 length equals 15 residues. Germline loops: CDR1 SQVTM, CDR2 ANQGSEA. The CDR3 sequence is CSVGPDNSGANVLTF. In nucleotides, the CDR3 is TGCAGCGTTGGTCCGGACAACTCTGGGGCCAACGTCCTGACTTTC.

The table lists this clonotype with a few counts. The gene calls are TRBV4-1 and TRBJ2-7; 9 bases map to TRBD1. This CDR3 has 15 amino acids. V lost 4 bases and J lost 4; bases outside the gene matches: 8. Looked up from germline, CDR1 is MGHRA and CDR2 is YSYEKL. Written as DNA, the CDR3 is TGCGCCAGCAGCCTCCCGGGACAGGGCCTTTACGAGCAGTACTTC. Its translation: CASSLPGQGLYEQYF.

The chain recombines TRBV7-8 with TRBJ2-2; D unclear. The germline gives CDR1 SGHVS, CDR2 FQNEAQ. Trimming shortened V by 0 bases and J by 6 bases, and 11 bases separated the two germline ends. The CDR3 covers 15 residues. The CDR3 nucleotides are TGTGCCAGCAGCTTAGCGGCCCTGTCCCCCGGGGAGCTGTTTTTT. It specifies CASSLAALSPGELFF.

V and J are TRBV6-1 and TRBJ1-1; tentative D call: TRBD1 (6 bases). Trimming removed 0 bases at V and 8 bases at J, with 7 bases between. Germline values: CDR1 MNHNS, CDR2 SASEGT. There are 12 residues in the CDR3. In DNA, the CDR3 is TGTGCCAGCAGTGAAGCGAGGGGGGAAGCTTTCTTT. Translating it yields CASSEARGEAFF.

This clonotype was seen only a few times. This chain uses TRBV20-1 with TRBJ1-5, with TRBD1 matching 7 bases. The germline gives CDR1 DFQATT, CDR2 SNEGSKA (reference sequence). CDR3 length: 14 residues. With V trimmed by 0 bases and J by 5 bases, 4 bases remained unmatched. CDR3 in DNA: TGCAGTGCTAGAGATAGGCAGGGGGATCAGCCCCAGCATTTT. Its protein is CSARDRQGDQPQHF.

V gene TRBV11-1 combines with J gene TRBJ2-1; possibly TRBD2 for D (6 bases). V was trimmed by 6 bases and J by 1 base, leaving 13 bases between them. CDR3 size: 15 residues. Germline V gene lookup returns CDR1 SGHAT and CDR2 FQDESV (reference sequence). The CDR3 sequence: CASSDRRGSYNEQFF. CDR3 DNA: TGTGCCAGCAGTGATAGGAGGGGTTCCTACAATGAGCAGTTCTTC.

This clonotype showed up just once. This sequence joins TRBV12-3 or TRBV12-4 and TRBJ2-5; D might be TRBD2 (5 bases). There are 13 residues in the CDR3. Trimming stripped 5 bases from V and 7 bases from J, with 14 bases between. This CDR3 is CASSLSGAGTQYF. In nucleotides, the CDR3 is TGTGCCAGCAGTCTAAGCGGCGCGGGGACCCAGTACTTC.

This clonotype was seen a handful of times. The V and J genes are TRBV5-1 and TRBJ2-5; either TRBD1 or TRBD2 may fit D (5 bases each). CDR3 length equals 14 residues. Germline CDR1 and CDR2: SGHRS and YFSETQ. V gave up 0 bases and J gave up 4 bases, with 10 bases separating them. The CDR3 DNA sequence: TGCGCCAGCAGCTTGGAGGGGACGGGAGAGACCCAGTACTTC. It specifies CASSLEGTGETQYF. Together with reference TRBV5-1 and TRBJ2-5, the CDR3 gives the full variable domain: KAGVTQTPRYLIKTRGQQVTLSCSPISGHRSVSWYQQTPGQGLQFLFEYFSETQRNKGNFPGRFSGRQFSNSRSEMNVSTLELGDSALYLCASSLEGTGETQYFGPGTRLLVL.

This clonotype showed up just a few times. This chain connects TRBV5-1 to TRBJ2-5; TRBD2 matches 8 bases. The CDR3 has 16 amino acids. The junction had 10 bases not matched to a gene; V was cut back by 4 bases and J by 2 bases. Germline V gene data show CDR1 as SGHRS and CDR2 as YFSETQ. The CDR3 is CASSPAQLAAQETQYF. The CDR3 DNA sequence: TGCGCCAGCAGCCCAGCCCAACTAGCGGCTCAAGAGACCCAGTACTTC. The full variable domain, its missing parts supplied by reference TRBV5-1 and TRBJ2-5, is KAGVTQTPRYLIKTRGQQVTLSCSPISGHRSVSWYQQTPGQGLQFLFEYFSETQRNKGNFPGRFSGRQFSNSRSEMNVSTLELGDSALYLCASSPAQLAAQETQYFGPGTRLLVL.

The rearrangement uses TRBV30 and TRBJ2-2; a possible D gene is TRBD2 (5 bases). The CDR3 covers 12 residues. V lost 2 bases to trimming and J lost 7 bases, with 8 bases between them. CDR1 is GTSNPN and CDR2 is SVGIG in the germline V gene (reference sequence). The CDR3 here is CAWSSSGGELFF. The CDR3 bases are TGTGCCTGGAGTTCCAGCGGCGGGGAGCTGTTTTTT. The entire variable domain, with the rest obtained from reference TRBV30 and TRBJ2-2, is as follows: SQTIHQWPATLVQPVGSPLSLECTVEGTSNPNLYWYRQAAGRGLQLLFYSVGIGQISSEVPQNLSASRPQDRQFILSSKKLLLSDSGFYLCAWSSSGGELFFGEGSRLTVL.

This rearrangement joins TRBV20-1 to TRBJ1-1, with D possibly TRBD1 on 6 matching bases. The V end was cut by 0 bases, the J end by 0 bases, with 17 bases between. Germline values: CDR1 DFQATT, CDR2 SNEGSKA (reference sequence). There are 17 residues in the CDR3. CDR3: CSARDEKTGTLNTEAFF. CDR3 nucleotide sequence: TGCAGTGCTAGAGATGAGAAAACCGGGACACTGAACACTGAAGCTTTCTTT.

This clonotype was recorded only once. This chain uses TRBV5-1 with TRBJ2-7; 9 nucleotides match TRBD1. CDR1 is SGHRS, CDR2 YFSETQ, per germline. The CDR3 runs to 15 residues. The V gene end was trimmed by 4 bases and the J gene end by 1 base; junction bases not matched to a gene: 6. In nucleotides, the CDR3 is TGCGCCAGCAGCCCGGAAGGGACAGGGTCCTACGAGCAGTACTTC. Amino acids: CASSPEGTGSYEQYF.

This clonotype was seen a handful of times. This rearrangement joins TRBV20-1 to TRBJ2-2, with 10 bases that match TRBD1. The V segment lost 5 bases and the J segment 5 bases; nucleotides outside the gene matches: 8. There are 15 residues in the CDR3. CDR1 is DFQATT and CDR2 is SNEGSKA in the germline V gene (reference sequence). CDR3: CSARGGTGETGELFF. The CDR3 nucleotides read TGCAGTGCTCGCGGGGGGACAGGGGAGACCGGGGAGCTGTTTTTT.

This chain links TRBV15 with TRBJ1-5, with TRBD1 matching 7 bases. The CDR3 is 15 residues long. The trim removed 5 bases at V and 0 bases at J, leaving 4 bases unmatched. In germline, CDR1 is LNHNV, CDR2 YYDKDF (reference sequence). The CDR3 reads CATSPGQHSNQPQHF. The CDR3 coding sequence is TGTGCCACCAGCCCGGGACAGCATAGCAATCAGCCCCAGCATTTT.

This clonotype appeared a few times. The rearrangement links TRBV12-3 or TRBV12-4 to TRBJ1-2; no firm D call. The CDR3 runs to 14 residues. Trimming stripped 8 bases from V and 3 bases from J, with 16 bases between. The chain's CDR3 is CASSPVPADYGYTF. For the CDR3, the DNA is TGTGCCAGCTCCCCCGTTCCCGCTGACTATGGCTACACCTTC.

The CDR3 nucleotides are TGTGCCAGCAGTTACGACCCTAACTATGGCTACACCTTC. Amino acids: CASSYDPNYGYTF. This chain links TRBV6-5 with TRBJ1-2; the D is unclear. Germline V lookup: CDR1 MNHEY, CDR2 SVGAGI. CDR3 length equals 13 residues. V lost 2 bases, J lost 0 bases, and 4 bases lay in between.

This clonotype appeared a few times. CDR3 residues: CSAPRANEQFF. The CDR3 DNA sequence: TGCAGTGCTCCTAGGGCCAATGAGCAGTTCTTC. The chain recombines TRBV20-1 with TRBJ2-1; D gene ambiguous. Trimming removed 5 bases at V and 6 bases at J, with 8 bases between. Germline V CDR1 and CDR2: DFQATT, SNEGSKA (reference sequence). This CDR3 has 11 amino acids.

This clonotype has only a few counts. The rearrangement joins TRBV4-1 to TRBJ1-1; the D gene is possibly TRBD1 (5 bases). This CDR3 contains 16 residues. The germline V gene encodes CDR1 MGHRA and CDR2 YSYEKL. The germline V and J ends were trimmed by 3 bases and 4 bases, with 18 bases remaining between them. CDR3 residues: CASSQRGVGLGTEAFF. Written as DNA, the CDR3 is TGCGCCAGCAGCCAGCGGGGGGTGGGGTTGGGCACTGAAGCTTTCTTT.